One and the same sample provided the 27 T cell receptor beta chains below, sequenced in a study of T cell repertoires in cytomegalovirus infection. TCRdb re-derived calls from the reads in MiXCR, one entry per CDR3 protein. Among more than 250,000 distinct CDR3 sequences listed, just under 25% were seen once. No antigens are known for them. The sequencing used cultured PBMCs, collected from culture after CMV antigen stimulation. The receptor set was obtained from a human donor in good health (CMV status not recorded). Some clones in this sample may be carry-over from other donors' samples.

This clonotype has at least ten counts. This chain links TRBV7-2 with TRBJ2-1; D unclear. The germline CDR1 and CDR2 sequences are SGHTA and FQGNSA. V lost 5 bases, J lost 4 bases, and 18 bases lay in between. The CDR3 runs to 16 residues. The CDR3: CASSPTPPRPYNEQFF. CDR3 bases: TGTGCCAGCAGCCCCACCCCCCCACGGCCTTACAATGAGCAGTTCTTC.

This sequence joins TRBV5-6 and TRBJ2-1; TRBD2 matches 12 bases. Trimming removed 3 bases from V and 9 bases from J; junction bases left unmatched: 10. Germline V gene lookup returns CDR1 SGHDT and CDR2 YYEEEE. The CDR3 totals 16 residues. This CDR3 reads CASSWRGTSGRAEQFF. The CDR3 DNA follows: TGTGCCAGCAGCTGGAGGGGGACTAGCGGGCGAGCTGAGCAGTTCTTC.

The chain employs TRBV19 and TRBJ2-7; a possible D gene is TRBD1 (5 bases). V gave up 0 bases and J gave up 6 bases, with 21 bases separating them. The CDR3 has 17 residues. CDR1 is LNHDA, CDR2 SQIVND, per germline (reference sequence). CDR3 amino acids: CASSIECDSPRRAEQYV. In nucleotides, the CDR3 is TGTGCCAGTAGTATAGAATGTGACAGCCCCCGTCGGGCCGAGCAGTACGTC.

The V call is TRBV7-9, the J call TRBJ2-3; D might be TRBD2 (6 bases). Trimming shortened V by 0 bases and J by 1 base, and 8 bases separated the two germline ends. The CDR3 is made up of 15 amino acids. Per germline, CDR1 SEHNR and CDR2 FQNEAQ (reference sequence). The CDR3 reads CASSLAVAGTDTQYF. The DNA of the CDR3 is TGTGCCAGCAGCTTAGCAGTAGCGGGCACAGATACGCAGTATTTT.

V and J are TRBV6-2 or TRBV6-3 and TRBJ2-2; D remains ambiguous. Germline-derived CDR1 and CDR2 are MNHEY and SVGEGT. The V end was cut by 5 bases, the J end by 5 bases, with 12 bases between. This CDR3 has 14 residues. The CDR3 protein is CASSRAVGTGELFF. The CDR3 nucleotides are TGTGCCAGCAGTCGGGCCGTAGGTACCGGGGAGCTGTTTTTT.

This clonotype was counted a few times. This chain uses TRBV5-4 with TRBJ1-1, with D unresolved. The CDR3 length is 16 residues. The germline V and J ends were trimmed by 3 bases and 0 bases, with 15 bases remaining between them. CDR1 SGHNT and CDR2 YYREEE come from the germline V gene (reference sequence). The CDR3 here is CASSSSSRSMNTEAFF. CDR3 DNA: TGTGCCAGCAGCTCGTCTAGTCGATCGATGAACACTGAAGCTTTCTTT.

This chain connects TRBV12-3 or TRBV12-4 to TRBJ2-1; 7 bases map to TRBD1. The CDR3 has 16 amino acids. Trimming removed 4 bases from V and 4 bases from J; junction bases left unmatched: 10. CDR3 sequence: CASSSLRQGLYNEQFF. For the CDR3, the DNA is TGTGCCAGCAGTTCACTCCGACAGGGCCTTTACAATGAGCAGTTCTTC.

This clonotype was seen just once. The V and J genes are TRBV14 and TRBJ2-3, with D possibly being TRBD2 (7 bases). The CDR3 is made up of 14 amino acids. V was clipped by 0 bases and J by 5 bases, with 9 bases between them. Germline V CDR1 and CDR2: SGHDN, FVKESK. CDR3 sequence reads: CASSQERGGDTQYF. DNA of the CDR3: TGTGCCAGCAGCCAAGAGAGGGGGGGAGATACGCAGTATTTT.

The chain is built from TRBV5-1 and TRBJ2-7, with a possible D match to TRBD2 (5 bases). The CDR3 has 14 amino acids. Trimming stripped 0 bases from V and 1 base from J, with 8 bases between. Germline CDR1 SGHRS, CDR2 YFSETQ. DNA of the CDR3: TGCGCCAGCAGCTTGGCCACGGGATCCTACGAGCAGTACTTC. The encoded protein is CASSLATGSYEQYF.

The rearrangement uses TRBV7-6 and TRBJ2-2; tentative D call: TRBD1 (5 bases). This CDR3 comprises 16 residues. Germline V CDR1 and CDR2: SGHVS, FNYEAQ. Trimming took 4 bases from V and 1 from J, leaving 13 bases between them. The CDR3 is CASSYWTHQNTGELFF. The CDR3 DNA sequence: TGTGCCAGCAGCTACTGGACACACCAGAACACCGGGGAGCTGTTTTTT.

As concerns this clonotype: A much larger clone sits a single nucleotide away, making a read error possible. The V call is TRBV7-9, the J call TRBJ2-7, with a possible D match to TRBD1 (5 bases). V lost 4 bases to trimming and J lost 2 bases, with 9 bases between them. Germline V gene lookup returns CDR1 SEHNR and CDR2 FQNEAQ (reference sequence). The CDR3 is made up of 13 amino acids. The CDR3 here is CASSSDTTYEQYF. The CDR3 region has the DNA TGTGCCAGCAGCTCGGACACCACCTACGAGCAGTACTTC.

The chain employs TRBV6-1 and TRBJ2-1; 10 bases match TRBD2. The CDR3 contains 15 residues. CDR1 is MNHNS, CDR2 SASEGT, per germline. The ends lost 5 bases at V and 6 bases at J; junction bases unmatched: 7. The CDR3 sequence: CASSPRLAGSNEQFF. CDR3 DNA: TGTGCCAGCAGTCCAAGACTAGCGGGTAGCAATGAGCAGTTCTTC.

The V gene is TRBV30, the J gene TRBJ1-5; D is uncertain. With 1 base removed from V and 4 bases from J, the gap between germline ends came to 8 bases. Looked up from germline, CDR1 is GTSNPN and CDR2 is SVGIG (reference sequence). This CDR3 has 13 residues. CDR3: CAWSGGDNQPQHF. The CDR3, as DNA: TGTGCCTGGAGTGGCGGGGATAATCAGCCCCAGCATTTT.

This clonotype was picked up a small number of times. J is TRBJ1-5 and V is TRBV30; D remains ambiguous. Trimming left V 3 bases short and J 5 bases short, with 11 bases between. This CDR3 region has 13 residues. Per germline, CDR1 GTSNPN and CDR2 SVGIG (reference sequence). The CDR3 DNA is TGTGCCTGGAGGGTTAGGGCGGATCAGCCCCAGCATTTT. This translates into CAWRVRADQPQHF.

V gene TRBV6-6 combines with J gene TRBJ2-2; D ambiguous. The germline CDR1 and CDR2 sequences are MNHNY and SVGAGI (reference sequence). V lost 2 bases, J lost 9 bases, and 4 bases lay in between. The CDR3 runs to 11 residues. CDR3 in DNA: TGTGCCAGCAGTTACGGGTGGGAGCTGTTTTTT. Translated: CASSYGWELFF.

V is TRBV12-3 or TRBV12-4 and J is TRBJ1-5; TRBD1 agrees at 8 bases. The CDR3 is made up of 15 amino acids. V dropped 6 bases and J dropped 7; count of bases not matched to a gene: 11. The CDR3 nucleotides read TGTGCCAGCAGACCCTCAGGGGGCAGGGGGCAGCCCCAGCATTTT. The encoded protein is CASRPSGGRGQPQHF.

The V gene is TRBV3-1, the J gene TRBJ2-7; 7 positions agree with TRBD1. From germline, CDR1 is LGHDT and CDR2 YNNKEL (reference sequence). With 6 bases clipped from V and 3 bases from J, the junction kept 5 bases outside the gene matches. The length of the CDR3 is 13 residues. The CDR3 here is CASRSTGDYEQYF. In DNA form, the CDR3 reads TGTGCCAGCAGGTCTACAGGGGACTACGAGCAGTACTTC.

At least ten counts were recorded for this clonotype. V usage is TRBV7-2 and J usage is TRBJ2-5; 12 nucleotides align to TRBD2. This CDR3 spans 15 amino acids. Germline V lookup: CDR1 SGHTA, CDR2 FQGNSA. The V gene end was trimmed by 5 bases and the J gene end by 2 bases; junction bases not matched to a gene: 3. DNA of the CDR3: TGTGCCAGCAGCCGGACTAGCGGGAAGCAAGAGACCCAGTACTTC. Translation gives CASSRTSGKQETQYF. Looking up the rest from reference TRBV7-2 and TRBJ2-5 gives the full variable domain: GAGVSQSPSNKVTEKGKDVELRCDPISGHTALYWYRQSLGQGLEFLIYFQGNSAPDKSGLPSDRFSAERTGGSVSTLTIQRTQQEDSAVYLCASSRTSGKQETQYFGPGTRLLVL.

The CDR3 DNA is TGTGCCAGTAGTAGGGGACTAGCGGGATTCTACAATGAGCAGTTCTTC. This sequence encodes CASSRGLAGFYNEQFF. The chain couples TRBV19 to TRBJ2-1; TRBD2 aligns across 13 bases. J lost 3 bases, V lost 4 bases, and 3 bases had no gene match. CDR1 is LNHDA and CDR2 is SQIVND in the germline V gene (reference sequence). The CDR3 sequence is 16 residues long. Filled out from reference TRBV19 and TRBJ2-1, the complete variable domain reads DGGITQSPKYLFRKEGQNVTLSCEQNLNHDAMYWYRQDPGQGLRLIYYSQIVNDFQKGDIAEGYSVSREKKESFPLTVTSAQKNPTAFYLCASSRGLAGFYNEQFFGPGTRLTVL.

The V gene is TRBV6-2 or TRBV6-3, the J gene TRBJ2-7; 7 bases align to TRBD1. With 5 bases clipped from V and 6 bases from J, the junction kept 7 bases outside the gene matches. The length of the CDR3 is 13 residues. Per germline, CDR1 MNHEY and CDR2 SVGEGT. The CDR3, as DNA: TGTGCCAGCAGTCCCCAGGGGGTTGGCGAGCAGTACTTC. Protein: CASSPQGVGEQYF.

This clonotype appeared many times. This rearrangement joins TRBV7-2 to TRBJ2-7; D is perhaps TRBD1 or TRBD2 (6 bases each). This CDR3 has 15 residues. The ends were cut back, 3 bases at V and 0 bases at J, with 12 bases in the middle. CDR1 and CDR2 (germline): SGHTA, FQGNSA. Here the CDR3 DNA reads TGTGCCAGCAGCTTTGGGGGGCTCCGCTCCTACGAGCAGTACTTC. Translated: CASSFGGLRSYEQYF.

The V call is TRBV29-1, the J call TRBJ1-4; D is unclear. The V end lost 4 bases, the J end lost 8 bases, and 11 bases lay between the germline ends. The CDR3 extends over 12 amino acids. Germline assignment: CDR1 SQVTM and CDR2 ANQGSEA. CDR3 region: CSVADSREKLFF. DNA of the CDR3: TGCAGCGTTGCCGATTCCAGAGAAAAACTGTTTTTT.

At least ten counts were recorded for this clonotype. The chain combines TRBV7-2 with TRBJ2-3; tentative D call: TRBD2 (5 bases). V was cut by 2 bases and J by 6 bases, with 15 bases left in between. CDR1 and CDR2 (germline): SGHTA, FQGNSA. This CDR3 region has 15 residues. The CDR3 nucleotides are TGTGCCAGCAGCTTATTATCTAGCCGCGGGGATACGCAGTATTTT. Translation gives CASSLLSSRGDTQYF.

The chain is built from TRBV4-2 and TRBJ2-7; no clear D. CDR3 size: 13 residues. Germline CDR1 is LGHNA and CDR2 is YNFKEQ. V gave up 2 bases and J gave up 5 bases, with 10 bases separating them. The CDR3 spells CASSQHPLDEQYF. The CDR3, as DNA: TGTGCCAGCAGCCAACATCCCCTGGACGAGCAGTACTTC.

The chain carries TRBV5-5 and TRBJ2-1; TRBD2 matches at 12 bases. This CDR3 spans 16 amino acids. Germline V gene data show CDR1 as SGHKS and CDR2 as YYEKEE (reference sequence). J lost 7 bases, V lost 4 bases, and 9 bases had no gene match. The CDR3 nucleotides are TGTGCCAGCAGCCCCAGACTAGCGGGGGCCCTTAATGAGCAGTTCTTC. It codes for CASSPRLAGALNEQFF.

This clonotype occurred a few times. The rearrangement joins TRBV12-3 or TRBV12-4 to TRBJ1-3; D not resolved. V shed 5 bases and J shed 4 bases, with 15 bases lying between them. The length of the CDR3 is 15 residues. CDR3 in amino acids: CASSEWREVGNTIYF. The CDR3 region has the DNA TGTGCCAGCAGTGAATGGCGGGAAGTAGGAAACACCATATATTTT.

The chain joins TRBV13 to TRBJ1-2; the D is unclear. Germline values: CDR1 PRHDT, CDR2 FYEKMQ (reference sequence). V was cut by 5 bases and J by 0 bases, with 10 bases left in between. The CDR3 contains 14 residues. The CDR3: CASSPGAANYGYTF. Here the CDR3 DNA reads TGTGCCAGCAGCCCCGGTGCAGCTAACTATGGCTACACCTTC. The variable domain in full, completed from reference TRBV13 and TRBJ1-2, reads AAGVIQSPRHLIKEKRETATLKCYPIPRHDTVYWYQQGPGQDPQFLISFYEKMQSDKGSIPDRFSAQQFSDYHSELNMSSLELGDSALYFCASSPGAANYGYTFGSGTRLTVV.